This TCR beta chain was found in a study of Graves' ophthalmopathy and Graves' hyperthyroidism. Clinical symptoms, serum thyroxine, TRAb, thyroid ultrasound and orbital computed tomography determined diagnosis. RNA transcripts provided the template for amplifying TCR beta CDR3 regions. The authors performed first-round RT-PCR with HTBI primers and then a second-round multiplex PCR. Each CDR3 protein is one row after TCRdb ran MiXCR on the multiplex PCR reads. Of hundreds of thousands of distinct CDR3 sequences listed, under 25% were seen once; the top ten hold about 40%. This TCR derives from a woman between 45 and 65 years old with Graves' ophthalmopathy. Sequenced: peripheral blood.

CDR3 nucleotides: TGTGCCAGCAGTTACCCCCCGGACAGGGCAGAGACCCAGTACTTC. Protein sequence: CASSYPPDRAETQYF. This chain joins TRBV6-2 or TRBV6-3 and TRBJ2-5, with 8 positions matching TRBD1. The germline gives CDR1 MNHEY, CDR2 SVGEGT. V lost 2 bases to trimming and J lost 4 bases; unmatched junction nucleotides: 6. The CDR3 runs 15 residues.